These 22 T cell receptor beta chains originate from one sample sequenced in a study of long-term antiretroviral therapy in people with HIV. An immunoSEQ assay, version v3.0, was performed at survey level. Sequencing used immunoSEQ multiplex PCR; TCRdb keeps in-frame clones, though not all of them. The sample yields about 27,000 clones, 76% seen once. The specimen was unsorted PBMCs, collected 0.5 years after starting antiretroviral therapy. Receptor source: a middle-aged woman with HIV.

The V gene is TRBV5-8, the J gene TRBJ1-5, with D perhaps TRBD1 (5 bases). Germline-derived CDR1 and CDR2 are SGHTS and YDEGEE. The CDR3 length is 17 residues. Trimming took 2 bases from V and 0 from J, leaving 15 bases between them. The CDR3: CASSFMGVVYSNQPQHF. DNA for the CDR3: TGTGCCAGCAGCTTTATGGGGGTTGTTTATAGCAATCAGCCCCAGCATTTT.

The chain has TRBV7-2 and TRBJ2-5; no firm D call. The CDR3 loop spans 11 amino acids. Trimming pared 1 base from V and 6 bases from J, leaving 3 bases between. In germline, CDR1 is SGHTA, CDR2 FQGNSA. CDR3 sequence: CASSLVQTQYF. The CDR3 DNA is TGTGCCAGCAGCTTAGTTCAGACCCAGTACTTC.

The chain employs TRBV25-1 and TRBJ2-1; either TRBD1 or TRBD2 may supply D (6 bases each). From germline, CDR1 is MGHDK and CDR2 SYGVNS. CDR3 length: 16 residues. V lost 3 bases, J lost 6 bases, and 18 bases lay in between. CDR3 in DNA: TGTGCCAGCAGTGACACGGGGGCCCGAATGTTCAATGAGCAGTTCTTC. This gives the protein CASSDTGARMFNEQFF.

This clone has just one count. This chain connects TRBV18 to TRBJ2-2; D unclear. CDR3 length: 13 amino acids. The germline V gene encodes CDR1 KGHSH and CDR2 LQKENI. With 4 bases removed from V and 3 bases from J, the gap between germline ends came to 6 bases. The CDR3 bases are TGTGCCAGCTCACTTCAGGACACCGGGGAGCTGTTTTTT. Translating gives CASSLQDTGELFF.

The chain employs TRBV30 and TRBJ1-1, with D possibly TRBD1 on 6 matching bases. CDR1 is GTSNPN and CDR2 is SVGIG in the germline V gene (reference sequence). V was shortened by 7 bases and J by 1 base, with 13 bases between the two germline ends. This CDR3 has 13 residues. Here the CDR3 reads CALKTGQNTEAFF. The DNA of the CDR3 is TGTGCCTTGAAAACGGGACAGAACACTGAAGCTTTCTTT.

This clone was seen a handful of times. The genes are TRBV27 and TRBJ2-5; D not certain. Germline CDR1 is MNHEY and CDR2 is SMNVEV (reference sequence). With 2 bases removed from V and 7 bases from J, the gap between germline ends came to 14 bases. This CDR3 is 14 amino acids long. The CDR3: CASSLGYRVGTQYF. The CDR3 DNA is TGTGCCAGCAGTTTAGGTTACCGCGTGGGGACCCAGTACTTC.

V and J are TRBV2 and TRBJ1-1; TRBD1 is a possible D gene (5 bases). Germline CDR1 SNHLY, CDR2 FYNNEI. The CDR3 contains 19 residues. With 1 base removed from V and 0 bases from J, the gap between germline ends came to 21 bases. CDR3 nucleotides: TGTGCCAGCAGTGAAGAGTTGGGGGATTTATCAGGTTTGAACACTGAAGCTTTCTTT. The encoded protein is CASSEELGDLSGLNTEAFF. Using reference TRBV2 and TRBJ1-1 for the parts outside the CDR3, the full variable domain is EPEVTQTPSHQVTQMGQEVILRCVPISNHLYFYWYRQILGQKVEFLVSFYNNEISEKSEIFDDQFSVERPDGSNFTLKIRSTKLEDSAMYFCASSEELGDLSGLNTEAFFGQGTRLTVV.

The chain links TRBV7-8 to TRBJ2-7; maybe TRBD1 (7 bases). The CDR3 spans 15 residues. The germline CDR1 and CDR2 sequences are SGHVS and FQNEAQ. Deletions cut 5 bases from V and 2 bases from J, with 16 bases between. CDR3 sequence (DNA): TGTGCCAGCAGCGTTCGGAGGGACAGACCCTACGAGCAGTACTTC. Its protein is CASSVRRDRPYEQYF. The full variable domain, in which reference TRBV7-8 and TRBJ2-7 provide the parts outside the CDR3, is GAGVSQSPRYKVAKRGQDVALRCDPISGHVSLFWYQQALGQGPEFLTYFQNEAQLDKSGLPSDRFFAERPEGSVSTLKIQRTQQEDSAVYLCASSVRRDRPYEQYFGPGTRLTVT.

The chain couples TRBV5-1 to TRBJ1-1; D perhaps matches TRBD1 (6 bases). This CDR3 has 16 amino acids. The V end lost 4 bases, the J end lost 0 bases, and 16 bases lay between the germline ends. Looked up from germline, CDR1 is SGHRS and CDR2 is YFSETQ. CDR3 loop: CASSVPGTTMNTEAFF. The CDR3 DNA reads as TGCGCCAGCAGCGTGCCCGGGACAACAATGAACACTGAAGCTTTCTTT.

In DNA form, the CDR3 reads TGTGCCAGCAGTCCTCCTCCATGGAGGGGACTCCACGAGCAGTACTTC. It encodes CASSPPPWRGLHEQYF. The rearrangement uses TRBV28 and TRBJ2-7; TRBD2 might be the D (6 bases). Germline-derived CDR1 and CDR2 are MDHEN and SYDVKM. The CDR3 sequence is 16 residues long. V shed 5 bases and J shed 5 bases, with 22 bases lying between them.

The V gene is TRBV19, the J gene TRBJ2-4; no firm D call. This CDR3 spans 15 amino acids. The germline gives CDR1 LNHDA, CDR2 SQIVND (reference sequence). Trimming removed 10 bases at V and 0 bases at J, with 16 bases between. As DNA, the CDR3 is TGTGCCACTCAAACCGACGGATTAGCCAAAAACATTCAGTACTTC. It is translated as CATQTDGLAKNIQYF.

The chain carries TRBV9 and TRBJ2-1, with unresolved D. V was cut by 0 bases and J by 5 bases, with 9 bases left in between. The germline V gene has CDR1 SGDLS and CDR2 YYNGEE. This CDR3 is built from 14 residues. DNA of the CDR3: TGTGCCAGCAGCGTAGCCCAGCAGAACAATGAGCAGTTCTTC. It is translated as CASSVAQQNNEQFF.

The V and J genes are TRBV2 and TRBJ1-1; D not resolved. Germline lookup yields CDR1 SNHLY and CDR2 FYNNEI. V was trimmed by 0 bases and J by 0 bases, leaving 11 bases between them. This CDR3 spans 16 amino acids. CDR3 sequence (DNA): TGTGCCAGCAGTGAAGCCTCCCTTGCCATGAACACTGAAGCTTTCTTT. Protein sequence: CASSEASLAMNTEAFF.

This clone was recorded only once. The J gene is TRBJ1-1, the V gene TRBV7-9; a possible D gene is TRBD1 (6 bases). This CDR3 has 14 amino acids. V was cut by 4 bases and J by 3 bases, with 12 bases left in between. Per the germline V gene, CDR1 is SEHNR and CDR2 is FQNEAQ (reference sequence). The DNA of the CDR3 is TGTGCCAGCAGCTCCCGGGACACCTACACTGAAGCTTTCTTT. Its translation: CASSSRDTYTEAFF.

The genes are TRBV19 and TRBJ1-4; perhaps TRBD1 as D (5 bases). The CDR3 covers 16 residues. From germline, CDR1 is LNHDA and CDR2 SQIVND (reference sequence). V was cut by 5 bases and J by 5 bases, with 18 bases left in between. The CDR3 spells CASSGRGTQRNEKLFF. CDR3 DNA sequence: TGTGCCAGTAGTGGACGTGGGACTCAGAGAAATGAAAAACTGTTTTTT.

The rearrangement joins TRBV19 to TRBJ1-1; D gene unclear. The germline V gene has CDR1 LNHDA and CDR2 SQIVND (reference sequence). The CDR3 totals 16 residues. Trimming left V 6 bases short and J 0 bases short, with 17 bases between. The DNA of the CDR3 is TGTGCCAGTAGCCATCTACCCGGGAAGGTGAACACTGAAGCTTTCTTT. Protein sequence: CASSHLPGKVNTEAFF.

V and J are TRBV5-1 and TRBJ1-2, with D uncertain. This CDR3 is 13 amino acids long. Trimming took 0 bases from V and 1 from J, leaving 4 bases between them. Germline CDR1 is SGHRS and CDR2 is YFSETQ. The CDR3: CASSLGVNYGYTF. The DNA of the CDR3 is TGCGCCAGCAGCTTGGGGGTTAACTATGGCTACACCTTC.

A few counts support this clone. The rearrangement links TRBV7-9 to TRBJ1-2, with 7 bases matching TRBD1. The V gene's germline CDR1 is SEHNR and CDR2 FQNEAQ (reference sequence). V lost 5 bases and J lost 4; bases outside the gene matches: 7. This CDR3 is built from 14 residues. CDR3: CASSLLGQPYGYTF. For the CDR3, the DNA is TGTGCCAGCAGCCTACTGGGACAGCCCTATGGCTACACCTTC.

The CDR3 here is CASSVMGRTNEKLFF. CDR3 sequence (DNA): TGTGCCAGCAGCGTAATGGGACGGACTAATGAAAAACTGTTTTTT. The V call is TRBV9, the J call TRBJ1-4, with D perhaps TRBD1 (5 bases). Germline CDR1 is SGDLS and CDR2 is YYNGEE. With 1 base removed from V and 2 bases from J, the gap between germline ends came to 9 bases. This CDR3 spans 15 amino acids.

The CDR3 spells CASSLTLRGGQETQYF. The CDR3 bases are TGTGCCAGCTCACTCACCTTGCGGGGGGGCCAAGAGACCCAGTACTTC. The rearrangement joins TRBV18 to TRBJ2-5; 9 bases line up with TRBD2. Unmatched junction bases numbered 7, after V lost 4 bases and J lost 1 base. The CDR3 runs 16 residues. Germline V lookup: CDR1 KGHSH, CDR2 LQKENI. Full variable domain (missing parts from reference TRBV18 and TRBJ2-5): NAGVMQNPRHLVRRRGQEARLRCSPMKGHSHVYWYRQLPEEGLKFMVYLQKENIIDESGMPKERFSAEFPKEGPSILRIQQVVRGDSAAYFCASSLTLRGGQETQYFGPGTRLLVL.

This clone has only one observation. The genes are TRBV30 and TRBJ1-6, with 9 bases lining up with TRBD1. J was trimmed by 7 bases and V by 2 bases; bases with no gene match: 3. Germline CDR1 GTSNPN, CDR2 SVGIG (reference sequence). The CDR3 has 14 amino acids. The CDR3 region has the DNA TGTGCCTGGAGTTTCGGACAGGGGAATTCACCCCTCCACTTT. Amino acid sequence: CAWSFGQGNSPLHF.

This rearrangement joins TRBV6-5 to TRBJ2-7; 7 bases agree with TRBD2. V lost 4 bases and J lost 2; bases outside the gene matches: 5. This CDR3 is 14 amino acids long. Per germline, CDR1 MNHEY and CDR2 SVGAGI. The CDR3, as DNA: TGTGCCAGCAGTTCAAGCGGGGATCCCTACGAGCAGTACTTC. It yields the protein CASSSSGDPYEQYF.